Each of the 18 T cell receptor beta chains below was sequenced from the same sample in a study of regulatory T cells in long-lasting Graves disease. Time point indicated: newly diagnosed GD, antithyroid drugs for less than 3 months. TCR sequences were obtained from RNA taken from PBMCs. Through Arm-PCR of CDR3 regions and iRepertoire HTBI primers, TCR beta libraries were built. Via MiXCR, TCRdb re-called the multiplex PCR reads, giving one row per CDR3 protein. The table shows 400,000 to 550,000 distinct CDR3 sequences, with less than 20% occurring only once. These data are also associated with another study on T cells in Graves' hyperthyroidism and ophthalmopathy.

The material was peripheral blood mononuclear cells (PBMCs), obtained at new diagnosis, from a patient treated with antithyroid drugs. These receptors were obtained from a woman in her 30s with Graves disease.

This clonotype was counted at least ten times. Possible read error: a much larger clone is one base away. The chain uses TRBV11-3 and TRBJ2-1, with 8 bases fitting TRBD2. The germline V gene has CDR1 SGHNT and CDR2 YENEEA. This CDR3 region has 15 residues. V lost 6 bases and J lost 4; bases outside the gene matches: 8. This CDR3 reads CASSYTGRAYNEQFF. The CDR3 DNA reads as TGTGCCAGCAGTTATACCGGGAGGGCGTACAATGAGCAGTTCTTC.

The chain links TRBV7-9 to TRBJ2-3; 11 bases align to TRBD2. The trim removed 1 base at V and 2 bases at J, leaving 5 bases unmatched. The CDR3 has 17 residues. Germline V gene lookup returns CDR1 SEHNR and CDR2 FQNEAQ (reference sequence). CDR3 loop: CASSLGEGLAVTDTQYF. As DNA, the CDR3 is TGTGCCAGCAGCTTAGGGGAGGGACTAGCGGTCACAGATACGCAGTATTTT. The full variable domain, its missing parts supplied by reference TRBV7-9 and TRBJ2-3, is DTGVSQNPRHKITKRGQNVTFRCDPISEHNRLYWYRQTLGQGPEFLTYFQNEAQLEKSRLLSDRFSAERPKGSFSTLEIQRTEQGDSAMYLCASSLGEGLAVTDTQYFGPGTRLTVL.

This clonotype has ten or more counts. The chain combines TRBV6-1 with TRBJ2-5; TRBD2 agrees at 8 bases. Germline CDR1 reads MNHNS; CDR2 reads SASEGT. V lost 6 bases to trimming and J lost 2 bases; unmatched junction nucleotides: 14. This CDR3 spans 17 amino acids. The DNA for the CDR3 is TGTGCCAGCAGACTCCTTGGAACTAGCGGTACACAAGAGACCCAGTACTTC. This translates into CASRLLGTSGTQETQYF.

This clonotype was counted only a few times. CDR3 region: CASSYSRNSGANVLTF. In DNA, the CDR3 is TGTGCCAGCAGTTACTCCAGAAACTCTGGGGCCAACGTCCTGACTTTC. This sequence joins TRBV6-2 or TRBV6-3 and TRBJ2-6; no clear D gene. The V and J ends lost 0 bases and 0 bases respectively, with 6 bases between them. Germline CDR1 reads MNHEY; CDR2 reads SVGEGT. The CDR3 runs 16 residues.

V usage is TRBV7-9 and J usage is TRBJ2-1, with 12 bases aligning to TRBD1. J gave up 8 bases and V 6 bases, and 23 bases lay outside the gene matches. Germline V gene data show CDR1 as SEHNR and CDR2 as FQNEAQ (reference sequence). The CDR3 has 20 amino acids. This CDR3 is CASRFKAGGLGQGAIDEQFF. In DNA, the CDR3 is TGTGCCAGCAGATTTAAGGCCGGGGGTTTGGGACAGGGGGCGATCGATGAGCAGTTCTTC. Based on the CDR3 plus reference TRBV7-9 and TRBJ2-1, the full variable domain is DTGVSQNPRHKITKRGQNVTFRCDPISEHNRLYWYRQTLGQGPEFLTYFQNEAQLEKSRLLSDRFSAERPKGSFSTLEIQRTEQGDSAMYLCASRFKAGGLGQGAIDEQFFGPGTRLTVL.

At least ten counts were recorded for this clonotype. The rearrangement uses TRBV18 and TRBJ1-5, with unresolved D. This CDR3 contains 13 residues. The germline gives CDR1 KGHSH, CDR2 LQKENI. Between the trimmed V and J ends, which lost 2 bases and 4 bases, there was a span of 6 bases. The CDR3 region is CASSPVLNQPQHF. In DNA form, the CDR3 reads TGTGCCAGCTCACCAGTCTTAAATCAGCCCCAGCATTTT.

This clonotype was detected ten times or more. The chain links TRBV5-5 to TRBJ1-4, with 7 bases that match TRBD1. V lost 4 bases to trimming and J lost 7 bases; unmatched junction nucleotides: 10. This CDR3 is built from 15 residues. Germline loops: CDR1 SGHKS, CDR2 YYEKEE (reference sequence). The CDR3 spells CASSQGDSAREKLFF. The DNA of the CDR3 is TGTGCCAGCAGCCAGGGGGACTCAGCGCGTGAAAAACTGTTTTTT.

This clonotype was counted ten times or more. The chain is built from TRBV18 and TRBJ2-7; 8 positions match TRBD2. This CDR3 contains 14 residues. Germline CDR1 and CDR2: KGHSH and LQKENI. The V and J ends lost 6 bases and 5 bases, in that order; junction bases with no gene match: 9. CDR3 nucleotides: TGTGCCAGCTCCGGACTAGCAGGTAGCCACGAGCAGTACTTC. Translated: CASSGLAGSHEQYF.

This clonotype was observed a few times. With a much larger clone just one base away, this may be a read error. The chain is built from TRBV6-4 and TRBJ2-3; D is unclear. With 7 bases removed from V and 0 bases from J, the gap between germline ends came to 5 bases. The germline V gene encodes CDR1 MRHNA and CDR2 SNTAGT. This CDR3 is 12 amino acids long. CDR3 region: CASKDSTDTQYF. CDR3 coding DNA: TGTGCCAGCAAGGATAGCACAGATACGCAGTATTTT.

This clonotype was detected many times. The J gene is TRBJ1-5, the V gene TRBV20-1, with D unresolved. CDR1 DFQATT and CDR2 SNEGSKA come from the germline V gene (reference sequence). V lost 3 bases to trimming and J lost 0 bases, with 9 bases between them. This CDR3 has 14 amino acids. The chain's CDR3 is CSASADISNQPQHF. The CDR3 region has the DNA TGCAGTGCTAGTGCAGATATTAGCAATCAGCCCCAGCATTTT.

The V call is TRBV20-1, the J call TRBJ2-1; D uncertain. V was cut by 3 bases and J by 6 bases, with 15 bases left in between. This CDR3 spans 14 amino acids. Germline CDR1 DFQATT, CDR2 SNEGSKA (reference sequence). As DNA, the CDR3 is TGCAGTGCTAGCACTCCTCGACCTCTCAATGAGCAGTTCTTC. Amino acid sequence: CSASTPRPLNEQFF.

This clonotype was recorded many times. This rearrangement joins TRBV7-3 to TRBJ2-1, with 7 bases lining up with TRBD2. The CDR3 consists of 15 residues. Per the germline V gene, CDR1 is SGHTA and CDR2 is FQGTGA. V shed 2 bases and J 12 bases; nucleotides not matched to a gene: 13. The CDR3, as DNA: TGTGCCAGCAGCTTACGGGACTACTCCTCACTGGGGCAGTTCTTC. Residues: CASSLRDYSSLGQFF.

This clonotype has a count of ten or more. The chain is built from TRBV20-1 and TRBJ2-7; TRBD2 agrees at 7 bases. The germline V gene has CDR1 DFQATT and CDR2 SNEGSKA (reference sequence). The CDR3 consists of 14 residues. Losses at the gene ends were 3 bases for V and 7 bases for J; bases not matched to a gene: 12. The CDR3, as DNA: TGCAGTGCTAGGATCAGAGGCGGGAGCGGTGAGCAGTACTTC. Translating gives CSARIRGGSGEQYF.

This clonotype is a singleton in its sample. The CDR3 nucleotides read TGTGACGTAAGGGTTACCACCGGGGAGCTGTTTTTT. The encoded protein is CDVRVTTGELFF. The rearrangement uses TRBV7-9 and TRBJ2-2; unclear D gene. Germline CDR1 reads SEHNR; CDR2 reads FQNEAQ (reference sequence). The CDR3 has 12 amino acids.

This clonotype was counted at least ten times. The CDR3 loop is CASSVERDPYNEQFF. CDR3 nucleotides: TGTGCCAGCAGCGTAGAGCGGGACCCCTACAATGAGCAGTTCTTC. The chain has TRBV9 and TRBJ2-1, with 7 bases lining up with TRBD2. Germline V gene sequence: CDR1 SGDLS, CDR2 YYNGEE. The CDR3 extends over 15 amino acids. V was clipped by 0 bases and J by 2 bases; unmatched bases: 2. Using reference TRBV9 and TRBJ2-1 for the parts outside the CDR3, the full variable domain is DSGVTQTPKHLITATGQRVTLRCSPRSGDLSVYWYQQSLDQGLQFLIQYYNGEERAKGNILERFSAQQFPDLHSELNLSSLELGDSALYFCASSVERDPYNEQFFGPGTRLTVL.

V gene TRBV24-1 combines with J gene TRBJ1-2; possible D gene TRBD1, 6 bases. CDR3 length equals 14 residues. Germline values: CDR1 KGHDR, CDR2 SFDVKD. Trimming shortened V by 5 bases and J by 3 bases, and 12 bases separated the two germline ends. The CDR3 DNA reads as TGTGCCACCAGTGGGCTGGGGGCAGACTATGGCTACACCTTC. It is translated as CATSGLGADYGYTF.

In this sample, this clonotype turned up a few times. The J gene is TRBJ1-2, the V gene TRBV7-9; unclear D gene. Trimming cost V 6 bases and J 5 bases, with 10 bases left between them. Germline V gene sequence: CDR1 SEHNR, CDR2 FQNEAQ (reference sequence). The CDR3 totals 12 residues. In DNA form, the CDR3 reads TGTGCCAGCAGGACGGCGATTTATGGCTACACCTTC. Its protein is CASRTAIYGYTF.

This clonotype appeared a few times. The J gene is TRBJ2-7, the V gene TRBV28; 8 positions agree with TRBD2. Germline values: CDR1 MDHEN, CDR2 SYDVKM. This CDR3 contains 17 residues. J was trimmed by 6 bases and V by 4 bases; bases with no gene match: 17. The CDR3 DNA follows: TGTGCCAGCAGTTCAGTACTAAAGGAGCGGGAGCCCCCCGAGCAGTACTTC. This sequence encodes CASSSVLKEREPPEQYF.